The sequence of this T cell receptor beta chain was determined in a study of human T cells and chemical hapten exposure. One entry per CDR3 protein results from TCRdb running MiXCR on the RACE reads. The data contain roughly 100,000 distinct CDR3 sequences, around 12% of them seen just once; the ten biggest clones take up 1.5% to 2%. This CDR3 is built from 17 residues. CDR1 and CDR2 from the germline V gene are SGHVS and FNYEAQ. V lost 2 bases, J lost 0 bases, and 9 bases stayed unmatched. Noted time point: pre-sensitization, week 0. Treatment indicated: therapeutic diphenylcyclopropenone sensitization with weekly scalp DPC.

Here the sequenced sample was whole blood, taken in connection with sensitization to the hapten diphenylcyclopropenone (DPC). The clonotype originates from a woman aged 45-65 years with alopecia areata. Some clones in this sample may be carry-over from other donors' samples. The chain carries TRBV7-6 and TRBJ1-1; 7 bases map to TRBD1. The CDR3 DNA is TGTGCCAGCAGCTTATTAACAGGGGAAGTAGTGAACACTGAAGCTTTCTTT. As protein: CASSLLTGEVVNTEAFF.